The 17 T cell receptor beta chains in this list originate from one sample, sequenced in a study of shared clonotypes between healthy human individuals. The table came from immunoSEQ multiplex PCR; TCRdb's copy has only in-frame clones and leaves some out. The data contain 800,000 to 1,200,000 clones, about four fifths of them seen just once; the ten biggest clones take up approximately 0.52%. The sequencing sample was made of memory CD4+ T cells from PBMCs. Subset noted: CD45RA-negative fraction. All receptors derive from a man younger than 35 in good health. Some clones in this sample may be carry-over from other donors' samples.

The chain links TRBV14 to TRBJ2-1, with 11 bases fitting TRBD2. Germline lookup yields CDR1 SGHDN and CDR2 FVKESK. With V trimmed by 6 bases and J by 9 bases, 10 bases remained unmatched. The CDR3 extends over 15 amino acids. The CDR3 coding sequence is TGTGCCAGCAGTCTCGGGACTAGCGGAGGGGGTGAGCAGTTCTTC. Translation gives CASSLGTSGGGEQFF.

This rearrangement joins TRBV1 to TRBJ2-7; the D call in the table, TRBD2, was not verified against the DNA. TRBV1 is given as a pseudogene. The CDR3 runs to 12 residues. For the CDR3, the DNA is TGCACCAGTCAGTGCAACGGGGACGAGCAGTACTTC. It specifies CTSQCNGDEQYF.

The chain joins TRBV19 to TRBJ2-3; D possibly corresponds to TRBD1 (6 bases). CDR3 length equals 13 residues. V was trimmed by 5 bases and J by 5 bases, leaving 11 bases between them. Germline V gives CDR1 LNHDA, CDR2 SQIVND (reference sequence). The CDR3 sequence: CASSVGQRDTQYF. The CDR3, as DNA: TGTGCCAGTAGTGTAGGACAGAGAGATACGCAGTATTTT.

Worth noting for this clone: In the same sample, other DNA sequences code for this CDR3. CDR3: CASSFQGNTEAFF. The CDR3 coding sequence is TGTGCCAGCAGCTTTCAGGGGAACACTGAAGCTTTCTTT. The chain employs TRBV7-3 and TRBJ1-1; D perhaps matches TRBD1 (5 bases). The CDR3 sequence is 13 residues long. CDR1 and CDR2 (germline): SGHTA, FQGTGA. V shed 3 bases and J shed 1 base, with 6 bases lying between them.

Note on this clone: Other DNA sequences in the same sample also yield this CDR3. The CDR3 loop is CASSLGLAGGSTDTQYF. The CDR3 DNA follows: TGTGCCAGCAGCTTAGGCCTAGCGGGAGGTAGCACAGATACGCAGTATTTT. The chain couples TRBV13 to TRBJ2-3; 11 bases are shared with TRBD2. The CDR3 consists of 17 residues. The germline CDR1 and CDR2 sequences are PRHDT and FYEKMQ (reference sequence). After removal of 0 bases from V and 0 bases from J, the junction contained 2 bases not matched to a gene.

The rearrangement links TRBV7-9 to TRBJ2-7, with TRBD1 identical over 7 bases. The CDR3 has 14 amino acids. Per germline, CDR1 SEHNR and CDR2 FQNEAQ (reference sequence). The junction had 4 bases not matched to a gene; V was cut back by 5 bases and J by 0 bases. CDR3 region: CASSEDRDSYEQYF. The CDR3 bases are TGTGCCAGCAGCGAAGACAGGGACTCCTACGAGCAGTACTTC.

The V gene is TRBV4-1, the J gene TRBJ2-3; TRBD2 aligns across 11 bases. V shed 4 bases, J shed 0 bases, and the junction held 12 bases outside the gene matches. Germline V gives CDR1 MGHRA, CDR2 YSYEKL. The CDR3 extends over 19 amino acids. This chain's CDR3 is CASSLLPTSGISSTDTQYF. CDR3 coding DNA: TGCGCCAGCAGCCTACTTCCGACTAGCGGGATATCCAGCACAGATACGCAGTATTTT.

V gene TRBV7-3 combines with J gene TRBJ2-1; TRBD2 matches 15 bases. The trim removed 4 bases at V and 7 bases at J, leaving 8 bases unmatched. This CDR3 region has 17 residues. CDR1 is SGHTA and CDR2 is FQGTGA in the germline V gene. The CDR3 region has the DNA TGTGCCAGCAGCTCTCCTGGGGGACTAGCGGGAGGAAATGAGCAGTTCTTC. Protein: CASSSPGGLAGGNEQFF.

The chain joins TRBV11-2 to TRBJ2-1; D unresolved. Germline values: CDR1 SGHAT, CDR2 FQNNGV. The CDR3 runs 11 residues. V was cut by 4 bases and J by 9 bases, with 7 bases left in between. In nucleotides, the CDR3 is TGTGCCAGCAGCTACGTAGGTGAGCAGTTCTTC. Residues: CASSYVGEQFF.

The chain couples TRBV28 to TRBJ1-5, with D possibly matching TRBD1 (6 bases). V lost 4 bases and J lost 7, with 17 bases in between. Germline V lookup: CDR1 MDHEN, CDR2 SYDVKM. CDR3 length equals 15 residues. The CDR3 DNA is TGTGCCAGCAGTTCGGGGGCAGGGAGTATCCAGCCCCAGCATTTT. It is translated as CASSSGAGSIQPQHF.

The chain carries TRBV5-1 and TRBJ1-1; D is unresolved. Germline V gives CDR1 SGHRS, CDR2 YFSETQ. V shed 4 bases and J shed 4 bases, with 14 bases lying between them. The CDR3 has 14 residues. CDR3 DNA sequence: TGCGCCAGCAGCCTTTACTTAGATAGCACTGAAGCTTTCTTT. Its protein is CASSLYLDSTEAFF.

This clone was seen a handful of times. The rearrangement uses TRBV10-1 and TRBJ2-1; 8 bases are a match to TRBD2. Germline trimming cut 0 bases from V and 9 bases from J; bases unmatched to any gene: 10. Germline V gene lookup returns CDR1 WNHNN and CDR2 SYGVQD (reference sequence). The CDR3 is 16 amino acids. The CDR3 here is CASSESMGLGRGEQFF. The CDR3 DNA is TGCGCCAGCAGTGAGTCAATGGGACTAGGAAGGGGTGAGCAGTTCTTC.

About this clone itself: In the same sample, other DNA sequences code for this CDR3. This rearrangement joins TRBV5-1 to TRBJ2-7; D is undetermined. The CDR3 is 12 residues long. CDR1 SGHRS and CDR2 YFSETQ come from the germline V gene. Trimming left V 0 bases short and J 5 bases short, with 6 bases between. As DNA, the CDR3 is TGCGCCAGCAGCTTGGTGGGTAACGAGCAGTACTTC. Translated, it gives CASSLVGNEQYF.

V usage is TRBV5-3 and J usage is TRBJ2-7, with TRBD2 identical over 8 bases. TRBV5-3 is designated an ORF whose function remains uncertain. This CDR3 is 15 amino acids long. The J segment lost 0 bases and the V segment lost 2 bases, leaving 4 bases of the junction unmatched. The CDR3 bases are TGTGCCAGAAGCTTTGGGACTAGGAGCTCCTACGAGCAGTACTTC. Translated: CARSFGTRSSYEQYF.

This clone was seen a few times. This rearrangement joins TRBV7-2 to TRBJ1-2; a possible D gene is TRBD1 (6 bases). The CDR3 sequence is 14 residues long. Trimming removed 5 bases at V and 1 base at J, with 11 bases between. In germline, CDR1 is SGHTA, CDR2 FQGNSA. This CDR3 is CASSVQGYNYGYTF. The CDR3, as DNA: TGTGCCAGCAGCGTACAGGGATATAACTATGGCTACACCTTC.

This clone was counted a few times. This sequence joins TRBV30 and TRBJ1-5; D is uncertain. This CDR3 spans 13 amino acids. Germline CDR1 and CDR2: GTSNPN and SVGIG (reference sequence). Trimming removed 0 bases at V and 3 bases at J, with 6 bases between. The CDR3 region is CAWSVQNNQPQHF. DNA of the CDR3: TGTGCCTGGAGTGTACAGAACAATCAGCCCCAGCATTTT.

This chain joins TRBV11-1 and TRBJ2-7, with a weak D call TRBD1 (5 bases). Trimming cost V 3 bases and J 2 bases, with 11 bases left between them. The germline V gene has CDR1 SGHAT and CDR2 FQDESV (reference sequence). This CDR3 is built from 14 residues. Here the CDR3 DNA reads TGTGCCAGCAGCTTCGGCAGGGCAACCTACGAGCAGTACTTC. Its translation is CASSFGRATYEQYF. The full variable domain, completed using reference TRBV11-1 and TRBJ2-7, is EAEVAQSPRYKITEKSQAVAFWCDPISGHATLYWYRQILGQGPELLVQFQDESVVDDSQLPKDRFSAERLKGVDSTLKIQPAELGDSAMYLCASSFGRATYEQYFGPGTRLTVT.